A single TCR beta chain is shown here with its context. Relative to the germline gene, one junction end is altered; a read error may explain this. The CDR3 has 14 amino acids. CDR1 and CDR2 (germline): LGHDT, YNNKEL (reference sequence). The data were obtained in a study of blood T cells in healthy people across ages. Using a J-beta primer mix together with a sample-barcoded 5' primer, a second PCR was run for roughly 6 to 12 cycles. Each CDR3 protein gets one entry after TCRdb re-called the 5' RACE reads with MiXCR. The data hold around 1.7 million distinct CDR3 sequences, with roughly 28% observed a single time.

The sequence derives from a woman aged 30 to 39 in good health. The sequenced sample consisted of blood. The chain joins TRBV3-1 to TRBJ2-1; unclear D gene. The CDR3 reads CASSQVGYYNEQFF. CDR3 nucleotide sequence: TGTGCCAGCAGTCAAGTCGGGTACTACAATGAGCAGTTCTTC.